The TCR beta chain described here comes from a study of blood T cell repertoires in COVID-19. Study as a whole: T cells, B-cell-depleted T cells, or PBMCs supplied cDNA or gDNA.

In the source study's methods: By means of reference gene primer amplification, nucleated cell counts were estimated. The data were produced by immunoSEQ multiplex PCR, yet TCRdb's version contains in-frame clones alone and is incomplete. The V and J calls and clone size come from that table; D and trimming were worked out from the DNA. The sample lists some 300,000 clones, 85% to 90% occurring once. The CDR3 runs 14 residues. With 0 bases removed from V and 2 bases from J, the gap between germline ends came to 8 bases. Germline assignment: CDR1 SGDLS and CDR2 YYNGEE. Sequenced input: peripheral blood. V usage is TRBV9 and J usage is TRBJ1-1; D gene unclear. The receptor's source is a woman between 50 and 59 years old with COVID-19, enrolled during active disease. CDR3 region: CASSVGGTNTEAFF. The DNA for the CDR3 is TGTGCCAGCAGCGTAGGAGGCACCAACACTGAAGCTTTCTTT.